Following are 10 T cell receptor beta chains from one sample sequenced in a study of Graves' ophthalmopathy and Graves' hyperthyroidism. Using RNA transcripts, the TCR beta CDR3 regions were amplified. HTBI primers were employed in first-round RT-PCR, then a second-round multiplex PCR followed. TCRdb used MiXCR to reprocess the multiplex PCR reads, holding one entry per CDR3 protein. Among fewer than 400,000 distinct CDR3 sequences, 18% were seen once, and the ten largest hold roughly 1.5%. Sequencing was done on a sample of peripheral blood. The receptors originated from a woman aged 18-35 years with Graves' ophthalmopathy.

This clonotype was seen at least ten times. The V call is TRBV6-1, the J call TRBJ2-7; TRBD1 matches at 7 bases. V shed 1 base and J 3 bases; nucleotides not matched to a gene: 6. The CDR3 has 15 residues. Germline values: CDR1 MNHNS, CDR2 SASEGT. The DNA for the CDR3 is TGTGCCAGCAGTGAAGGGACAGGCCTCCTCTACGAGCAGTACTTC. This codes for CASSEGTGLLYEQYF.

This chain uses TRBV7-2 with TRBJ2-5, with unresolved D. CDR1 SGHTA and CDR2 FQGNSA come from the germline V gene. The CDR3 totals 13 residues. V dropped 4 bases and J dropped 7 bases, with 13 bases sitting between them. DNA for the CDR3: TGTGCCAGCAGCTCCGGGCTCACCGGGACCCAGTACTTC. Translating gives CASSSGLTGTQYF.

DNA of the CDR3: TGTGCCAGCAGTTACCTCGGCGGGGACTACGAGCAGTACTTC. It translates to CASSYLGGDYEQYF. The gene calls are TRBV6-5 and TRBJ2-7; weak D call: TRBD2 (6 bases). The CDR3 runs 14 residues. CDR1 and CDR2 (germline): MNHEY, SVGAGI. V gave up 2 bases and J gave up 3 bases, with 11 bases separating them.

This clonotype was counted between two and nine times. The V call is TRBV9, the J call TRBJ2-5; tentative D call: TRBD2 (5 bases). With 4 bases removed from V and 1 base from J, the gap between germline ends came to 14 bases. This CDR3 region has 15 residues. CDR1 is SGDLS and CDR2 is YYNGEE in the germline V gene. The CDR3 bases are TGTGCCAGCAGCCTACTAGGTAGGCCCCAAGAGACCCAGTACTTC. Its translation: CASSLLGRPQETQYF.

This clonotype has ten or more counts. V gene TRBV28 combines with J gene TRBJ1-5, with TRBD1 matching 7 bases. The germline CDR1 and CDR2 sequences are MDHEN and SYDVKM. The CDR3 consists of 19 residues. The V gene end was trimmed by 5 bases and the J gene end by 4 bases; junction bases not matched to a gene: 20. The CDR3 DNA is TGTGCCAGCAGTCACAAGACAGGGCGGGCCATGGATTGGAATCAGCCCCAGCATTTT. Its protein is CASSHKTGRAMDWNQPQHF.

There are many counts of this clonotype. The gene calls are TRBV18 and TRBJ2-7; the D gene could be TRBD1 or TRBD2 (5 bases each). Germline V gene data show CDR1 as KGHSH and CDR2 as LQKENI. V was pared by 5 bases and J by 3 bases, with 17 bases between. The CDR3 sequence is 15 residues long. The CDR3 reads CASSSSGDPNYEQYF. CDR3 bases: TGTGCCAGCTCATCTTCCGGGGACCCAAACTACGAGCAGTACTTC. Together with reference TRBV18 and TRBJ2-7, the CDR3 gives the full variable domain: NAGVMQNPRHLVRRRGQEARLRCSPMKGHSHVYWYRQLPEEGLKFMVYLQKENIIDESGMPKERFSAEFPKEGPSILRIQQVVRGDSAAYFCASSSSGDPNYEQYFGPGTRLTVT.

Worth noting for this clonotype: A much bigger clone sits one base away, suggesting this may be a read error. This rearrangement joins TRBV6-7 to TRBJ2-7; the D is unclear. TRBV6-7 is marked as an open reading frame, function uncertain. The CDR3 sequence is 16 residues long. V dropped 2 bases and J dropped 5 bases, with 19 bases sitting between them. This CDR3 reads CASSYQSQDHGNEQYF. The CDR3 DNA sequence: TGTGCCAGCAGTTACCAATCTCAGGACCATGGCAACGAGCAGTACTTC.

The rearrangement joins TRBV19 to TRBJ1-2, with a possible D match to TRBD1 (5 bases). In germline, CDR1 is LNHDA, CDR2 SQIVND (reference sequence). Trimming took 7 bases from V and 2 from J, leaving 11 bases between them. The CDR3 is made up of 13 amino acids. The CDR3 is CASNPTGNYGYTF. The CDR3 nucleotides are TGTGCCAGTAACCCAACAGGCAACTATGGCTACACCTTC.

This clonotype occurred many times. This chain links TRBV28 with TRBJ1-1; D is possibly TRBD1 (5 bases). The V end lost 5 bases, the J end lost 2 bases, and 15 bases lay between the germline ends. The CDR3 has 15 amino acids. In germline, CDR1 is MDHEN, CDR2 SYDVKM. The CDR3 nucleotides read TGTGCCAGCAGTGGGGGGGTCGGACCTAACACTGAAGCTTTCTTT. Amino acid sequence: CASSGGVGPNTEAFF.

The sample holds many counts of this clonotype. The gene calls are TRBV19 and TRBJ1-5; 7 bases match TRBD1. Germline V CDR1 and CDR2: LNHDA, SQIVND (reference sequence). J was trimmed by 4 bases and V by 7 bases; bases with no gene match: 13. The CDR3 totals 16 residues. The CDR3 DNA is TGTGCCAGTAAGGGGGGACAGCTTAGTAGAAATCAGCCCCAGCATTTT. Protein: CASKGGQLSRNQPQHF.